The clone carrying this TCR beta chain was seen ten or more times. This sample was included in a study of low-dose radiotherapy and immunotherapy resistance in tumors. Priming of first-strand cDNA relied on TRAV- and TRBV-specific primers (covering alpha and beta chains). The authors amplified TCRs for about 20 PCR cycles with a constant-region primer and a V-primer adapter. TCRdb called the reads again in MiXCR, with one record for every CDR3 protein. Here the sample spans around 100,000 distinct CDR3 sequences, roughly 19% being singletons. As to time point: after trial treatment. Treatment described: LDRT plus nivolumab, ipilimumab, low-dose cyclophosphamide and aspirin (RACIN trial). The CDR3 totals 14 residues. V trimming: 0 bases; J trimming: 1 base; junction bases outside the gene matches: 3. Germline V gene data show CDR1 as DFQATT and CDR2 as SNEGSKA (reference sequence).

The specimen was PBMCs, collected after low-dose radiotherapy plus immunotherapy. The clonotype was recovered from a female donor with ovarian cancer. This rearrangement joins TRBV20-1 to TRBJ2-7; TRBD1 aligns across 7 bases. CDR3 protein: CSAREQGKSYEQYF. DNA of the CDR3: TGCAGTGCTAGAGAACAGGGGAAGTCCTACGAGCAGTACTTC.